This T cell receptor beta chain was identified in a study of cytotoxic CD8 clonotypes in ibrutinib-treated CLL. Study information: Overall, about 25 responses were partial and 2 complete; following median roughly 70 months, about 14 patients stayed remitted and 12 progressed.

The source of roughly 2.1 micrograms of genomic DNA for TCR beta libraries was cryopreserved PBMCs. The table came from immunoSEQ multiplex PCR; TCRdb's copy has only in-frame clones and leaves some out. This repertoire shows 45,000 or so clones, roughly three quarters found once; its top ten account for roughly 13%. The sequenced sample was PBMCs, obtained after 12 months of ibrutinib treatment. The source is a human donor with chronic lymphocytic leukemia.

The CDR3 loop is CASTSPEGGYEKLFF. CDR3 DNA sequence: TGTGCCAGCACCTCTCCCGAAGGGGGCTATGAAAAACTGTTTTTT. V gene TRBV2 combines with J gene TRBJ1-4, with 7 bases matching TRBD1. Germline CDR1 SNHLY, CDR2 FYNNEI. CDR3 size: 15 residues. The V segment lost 7 bases and the J segment 6 bases; nucleotides outside the gene matches: 11.